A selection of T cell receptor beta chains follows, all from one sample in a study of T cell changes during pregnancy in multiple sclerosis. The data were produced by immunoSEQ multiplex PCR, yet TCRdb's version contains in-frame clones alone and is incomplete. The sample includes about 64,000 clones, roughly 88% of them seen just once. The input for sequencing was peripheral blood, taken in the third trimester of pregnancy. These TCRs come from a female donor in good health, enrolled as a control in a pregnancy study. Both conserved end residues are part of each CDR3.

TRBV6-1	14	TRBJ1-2	CASSVDFTNYGYTF
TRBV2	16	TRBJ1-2	CASSESSRGRDYGYTF
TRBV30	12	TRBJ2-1	CAWGALAAVRFF
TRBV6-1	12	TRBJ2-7	CASSEEGYEQYF
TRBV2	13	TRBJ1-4	CASRERGKGKLFF
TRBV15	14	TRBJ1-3	CATSRADSGNTIYF
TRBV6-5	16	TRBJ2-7	CASSFRGTPSTYEQYF
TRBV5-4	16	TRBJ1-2	CASSPPGTGANYGYTF
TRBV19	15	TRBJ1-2	CASSPRDRPNYGYTF
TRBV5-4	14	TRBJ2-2	CASSPDRYTGELFF
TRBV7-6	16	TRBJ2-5	CASSPRQGVGEETQYF
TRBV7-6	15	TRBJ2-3	CASSLASGATDTQYF
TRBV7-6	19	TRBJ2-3	CASTHSDPGGRGDTDTQYF
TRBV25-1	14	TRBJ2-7	CASSGTYSSYEQYF
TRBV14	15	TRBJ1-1	CASSFDAGARTEAFF
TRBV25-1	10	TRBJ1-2	CASRTYGYTF
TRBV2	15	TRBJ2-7	CASSEKAGGNYEQYF
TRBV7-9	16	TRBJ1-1	CASSRPGTGIGTEAFF
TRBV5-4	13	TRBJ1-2	CASSSGGLRGYTF
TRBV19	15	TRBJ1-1	CASSDNTGMNTEAFF
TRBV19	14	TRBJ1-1	CASSRGGKNTEAFF
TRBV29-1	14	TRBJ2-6	CSVKTDSGANVLTF
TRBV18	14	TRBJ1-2	CASSPSPGVGGYTF
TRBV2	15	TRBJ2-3	CASSLNTGVGDTQYF
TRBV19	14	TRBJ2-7	CASSVDQGGYEQYF
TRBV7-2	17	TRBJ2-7	CASSSIAGTGGPYEQYF
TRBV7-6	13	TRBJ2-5	CASSSQRQETQYF
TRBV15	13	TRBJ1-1	CATSRAPREAAFF
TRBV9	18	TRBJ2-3	CASSVGWTSGTSTDTQYF
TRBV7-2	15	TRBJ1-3	CASSLDPGGRNTIYF
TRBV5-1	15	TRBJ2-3	CASSLAGASTDTQYF
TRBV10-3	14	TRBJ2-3	CAISDRRSTDTQYF
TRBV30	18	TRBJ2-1	CAWSVRQGLLAAYNEQFF
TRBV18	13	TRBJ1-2	CASSPLVQEGYTF
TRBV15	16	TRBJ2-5	CATSRGGTGSQETQYF
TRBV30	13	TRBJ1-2	CAWRTAGGYGYTF
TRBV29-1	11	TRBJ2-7	CSAGHLYEQYF
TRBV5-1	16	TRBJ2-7	CASSLEWGGQGYEQYF
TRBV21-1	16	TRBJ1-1	CASSNPTGERNTEAFF